This T cell receptor beta chain was recovered during a study of cytomegalovirus exposure and HLA in healthy donors. Study-wide results and limits: Rarity marked most TCR sequences, yet some public TCRs occurred in many donors.

The PCR made use of 60 Vbeta and 13 Jbeta primers. TCRdb's table, derived via immunoSEQ multiplex PCR, lists solely in-frame clones and lacks some. The data hold over 130,000 clones, with around 65% observed a single time. Germline loops: CDR1 ENHRY, CDR2 SYGVKD. This CDR3 is built from 16 residues. V shed 3 bases, J shed 6 bases, and the junction held 8 bases outside the gene matches. It was healthy bone marrow donors who served as donors. As regards this clone: Its antigen is not identified.

Specimen: PBMCs. The rearrangement uses TRBV10-3 and TRBJ2-2; 9 bases align to TRBD1. The receptor comes from a male donor in good health and CMV-seronegative. CDR3 bases: TGTGCCATCAGTGAACCGGGACAGGGTATTTCCGGGGAGCTGTTTTTT. Translated: CAISEPGQGISGELFF.